These 17 T cell receptor beta chains originate from one sample sequenced in a study of T cells in Graves' hyperthyroidism and ophthalmopathy. TCR beta CDR3 sequences were amplified from RNA transcripts. Initially, a first-round RT-PCR of the TCR CDR3 employed the HTBI primer set. TCRdb processed the multiplex PCR reads anew with MiXCR; each CDR3 protein has one entry. The sample has some 510,000 distinct CDR3 sequences, around 21% seen once. The sequencing input was blood. These receptors all stem from a man in his late teens or twenties with Graves' hyperthyroidism.

This clonotype occurred many times. The chain employs TRBV25-1 and TRBJ2-7; no firm D call. Looked up from germline, CDR1 is MGHDK and CDR2 is SYGVNS. The V end was cut by 0 bases, the J end by 0 bases, with 6 bases between. The CDR3 runs 14 residues. The CDR3: CASSEYDLSYEQYF. The DNA for the CDR3 is TGTGCCAGCAGTGAATACGACCTCTCCTACGAGCAGTACTTC.

CDR3 amino acids: CASSLRGMDGYTF. CDR3 sequence (DNA): TGTGCCAGCAGTTTACGGGGAATGGATGGCTACACCTTC. The rearrangement joins TRBV12-3 or TRBV12-4 to TRBJ1-2; unclear D gene. CDR3 length: 13 residues. Trimming pared 2 bases from V and 6 bases from J, leaving 10 bases between.

This clonotype was recorded a few times. This sequence may be a read error, since a much larger clone differs from it by one base. CDR3 loop: CASRKDGLSSYEQYF. As DNA, the CDR3 is TGTGCCAGCAGGAAGGACGGACTGAGCTCCTACGAGCAGTACTTC. The chain carries TRBV2 and TRBJ2-7; D is perhaps TRBD2 (5 bases). The CDR3 extends over 15 amino acids. Trimming took off 6 bases at V and 0 bases at J, with 15 bases between the two ends. The germline V gene has CDR1 SNHLY and CDR2 FYNNEI.

This clonotype was observed many times. The chain couples TRBV20-1 to TRBJ1-1; possibly TRBD1 for D (6 bases). This CDR3 region has 12 residues. Per germline, CDR1 DFQATT and CDR2 SNEGSKA (reference sequence). V lost 6 bases and J lost 4, with 12 bases in between. CDR3 DNA: TGCAGTGCCACACAGGGTATCACTGAAGCTTTCTTT. The encoded protein is CSATQGITEAFF.

The chain recombines TRBV24-1 with TRBJ2-5, with D perhaps matching TRBD1 (5 bases). This CDR3 has 13 residues. Germline V CDR1 and CDR2: KGHDR, SFDVKD. The germline V and J ends were trimmed by 6 bases and 5 bases, with 12 bases remaining between them. DNA for the CDR3: TGTGCCACCAGTTCTAGGGGCCGGGAGACCCAGTACTTC. Translating it yields CATSSRGRETQYF.

This clonotype has at least ten counts. The V and J genes are TRBV5-5 and TRBJ2-7; 7 nucleotides agree with TRBD2. The trim removed 3 bases at V and 2 bases at J, leaving 8 bases unmatched. The CDR3 length is 15 residues. The germline CDR1 and CDR2 sequences are SGHKS and YYEKEE (reference sequence). CDR3 DNA sequence: TGTGCCAGCAGCTGGAGGCTAGCGGAGACCTACGAGCAGTACTTC. Protein product: CASSWRLAETYEQYF.

This chain connects TRBV6-2 or TRBV6-3 to TRBJ1-2, with TRBD1 matching 7 bases. Germline lookup yields CDR1 MNHEY and CDR2 SVGEGT. The CDR3 is 12 residues long. V shed 2 bases, J shed 12 bases, and the junction held 6 bases outside the gene matches. The CDR3 region has the DNA TGTGCCAGCAGTTACCAGGGACAGACCGACACCTTC. Translated: CASSYQGQTDTF.

This clonotype turned up a few times. The chain carries TRBV20-1 and TRBJ2-7; D possibly corresponds to TRBD2 (5 bases). The CDR3 has 14 amino acids. Trimming removed 4 bases from V and 1 base from J, with 14 bases in between. Per the germline V gene, CDR1 is DFQATT and CDR2 is SNEGSKA (reference sequence). In DNA, the CDR3 is TGCAGTGCTACGGTCCGGCGGGCATCCTACGAGCAGTACTTC. This gives the protein CSATVRRASYEQYF.

J is TRBJ2-5 and V is TRBV5-1; possibly TRBD1 for D (5 bases). Trimming removed 2 bases from V and 0 bases from J, with 11 bases in between. The germline V gene encodes CDR1 SGHRS and CDR2 YFSETQ. This CDR3 spans 15 amino acids. The CDR3 region has the DNA TGCGCCAGCAGCTTCTTACTGACAGACCAAGAGACCCAGTACTTC. Translated: CASSFLLTDQETQYF.

In its sample, this clonotype was seen a few times. The rearrangement uses TRBV19 and TRBJ1-1; D is unresolved. This CDR3 spans 14 amino acids. Deletions cut 2 bases from V and 1 base from J, with 8 bases between. Germline CDR1 LNHDA, CDR2 SQIVND (reference sequence). The CDR3 sequence: CASSILPRNTEAFF. DNA of the CDR3: TGTGCCAGTAGTATACTCCCCAGGAACACTGAAGCTTTCTTT.

This clonotype was seen only a few times. This chain joins TRBV11-1 and TRBJ1-2, with 10 bases that match TRBD1. The V gene end was trimmed by 4 bases and the J gene end by 2 bases; junction bases not matched to a gene: 7. Germline values: CDR1 SGHAT, CDR2 FQDESV (reference sequence). CDR3 length: 16 residues. DNA of the CDR3: TGTGCCAGCAGCTCATACGGGACAGGGGACAACTATGGCTACACCTTC. Translating it yields CASSSYGTGDNYGYTF.

The sample holds many counts of this clonotype. J is TRBJ1-1 and V is TRBV12-3 or TRBV12-4; D unclear. This CDR3 is 13 amino acids long. V was trimmed by 6 bases and J by 1 base, leaving 9 bases between them. CDR3 protein: CASSSDKNTEAFF. As DNA, the CDR3 is TGTGCCAGCAGCTCCGACAAGAACACTGAAGCTTTCTTT.

In its sample, this clonotype was seen a few times. This sequence joins TRBV28 and TRBJ2-7; a possible D gene is TRBD2 (6 bases). V gave up 6 bases and J gave up 0 bases, with 15 bases separating them. This CDR3 has 15 residues. The germline V gene encodes CDR1 MDHEN and CDR2 SYDVKM. DNA of the CDR3: TGTGCCAGCAGCCTCTTAGACGGGGGCTCCTACGAGCAGTACTTC. Translation: CASSLLDGGSYEQYF.

The sample holds many counts of this clonotype. The genes are TRBV9 and TRBJ1-1; unclear D gene. This CDR3 contains 13 residues. The V gene lost 4 bases and the J gene lost 5 bases, with 12 bases spanning the gap. Germline CDR1 SGDLS, CDR2 YYNGEE. CDR3 sequence reads: CASSKGPTTEAFF. CDR3 coding DNA: TGTGCCAGCAGCAAGGGCCCAACTACTGAAGCTTTCTTT.

The sample holds many counts of this clonotype. This chain uses TRBV28 with TRBJ1-1; weak D call: TRBD1 (6 bases). Germline V gene sequence: CDR1 MDHEN, CDR2 SYDVKM. The CDR3 consists of 13 residues. V lost 7 bases to trimming and J lost 0 bases, with 9 bases between them. The CDR3 spells CASTTGMNTEAFF. The CDR3 nucleotides are TGTGCCAGCACAACAGGGATGAACACTGAAGCTTTCTTT.

The chain couples TRBV6-1 to TRBJ1-1; D perhaps matches TRBD1 (5 bases). The germline V and J ends were trimmed by 4 bases and 0 bases, with 12 bases remaining between them. The CDR3 has 15 residues. Germline lookup yields CDR1 MNHNS and CDR2 SASEGT. The CDR3 bases are TGTGCCAGCAGTGCGCCGCGGGGCATGAACACTGAAGCTTTCTTT. It is translated as CASSAPRGMNTEAFF.

In this sample, this clonotype turned up many times. CDR3 amino acids: CASSSEGLKGANVLTF. The CDR3 DNA is TGTGCCAGCAGTTCTGAGGGGTTGAAAGGGGCCAACGTCCTGACTTTC. This chain connects TRBV6-5 to TRBJ2-6; D tentatively fits TRBD1 or TRBD2 (5 bases each). This CDR3 contains 16 residues. In germline, CDR1 is MNHEY, CDR2 SVGAGI. Between the trimmed V and J ends, which lost 4 bases and 4 bases, there was a span of 14 bases.